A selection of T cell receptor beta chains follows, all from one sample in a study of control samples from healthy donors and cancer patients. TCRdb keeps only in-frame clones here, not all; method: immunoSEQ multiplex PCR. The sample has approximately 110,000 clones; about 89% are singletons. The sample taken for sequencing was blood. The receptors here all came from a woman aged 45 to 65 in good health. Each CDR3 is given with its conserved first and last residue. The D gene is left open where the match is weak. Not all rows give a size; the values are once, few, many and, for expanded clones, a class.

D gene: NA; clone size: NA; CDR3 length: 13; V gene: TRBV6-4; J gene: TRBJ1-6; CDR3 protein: CASSEGYNSPLHF; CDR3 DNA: TGTGCCAGCAGTGAGGGGTATAATTCACCCCTCCACTTT
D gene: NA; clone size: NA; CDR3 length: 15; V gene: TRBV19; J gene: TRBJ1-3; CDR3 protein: CASSIDITWPDTIYF; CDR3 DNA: TGTGCCAGTAGTATAGACATTACCTGGCCCGACACCATATATTTT
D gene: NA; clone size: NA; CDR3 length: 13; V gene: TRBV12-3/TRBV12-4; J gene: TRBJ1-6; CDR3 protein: CASSLTGYSPLHF; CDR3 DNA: TGTGCCAGCAGCCTGACAGGTTATTCACCCCTCCACTTT
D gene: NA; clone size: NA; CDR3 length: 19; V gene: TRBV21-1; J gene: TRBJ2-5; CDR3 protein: CASSKGTRDQGRVEETQYF; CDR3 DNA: TGTGCCAGCAGCAAAGGTACTAGAGATCAGGGGCGCGTTGAAGAGACCCAGTACTTC
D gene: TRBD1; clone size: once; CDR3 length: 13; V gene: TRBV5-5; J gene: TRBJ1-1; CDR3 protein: CASSSPGTGLAFF; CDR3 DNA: TGTGCCAGCAGCTCTCCCGGGACAGGGTTAGCTTTCTTT
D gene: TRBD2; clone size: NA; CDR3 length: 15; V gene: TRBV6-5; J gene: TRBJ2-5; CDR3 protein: CASRNAGGVRETQYF; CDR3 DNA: TGTGCCAGCAGAAACGCCGGGGGGGTCCGTGAGACCCAGTACTTC
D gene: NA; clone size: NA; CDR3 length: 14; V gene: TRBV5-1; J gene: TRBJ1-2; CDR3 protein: CASNEPGIEGGYTF; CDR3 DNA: TGCGCCAGCAACGAACCGGGAATAGAAGGTGGCTACACCTTC
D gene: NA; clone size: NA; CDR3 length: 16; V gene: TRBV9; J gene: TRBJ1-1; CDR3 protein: CASSVFPGVMNTEAFF; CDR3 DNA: TGTGCCAGCAGCGTCTTCCCAGGGGTAATGAATACTGAAGCTTTCTTT
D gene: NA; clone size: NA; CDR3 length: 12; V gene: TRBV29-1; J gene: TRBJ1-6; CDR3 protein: CSAGTENSPLHF; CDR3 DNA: TGCAGTGCAGGGACGGAGAATTCACCCCTCCACTTT
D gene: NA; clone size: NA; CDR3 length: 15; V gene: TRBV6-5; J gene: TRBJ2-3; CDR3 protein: CASSTPFGRTDTQYF; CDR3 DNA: TGTGCCAGCAGTACCCCGTTTGGCCGCACAGATACGCAGTATTTT
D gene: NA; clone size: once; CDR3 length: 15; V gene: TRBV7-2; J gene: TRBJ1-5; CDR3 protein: CASSVDRRSNQPQHF; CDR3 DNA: TGTGCCAGCAGCGTAGACAGGAGAAGCAATCAGCCCCAGCATTTT
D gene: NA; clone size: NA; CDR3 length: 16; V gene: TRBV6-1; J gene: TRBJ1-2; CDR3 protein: CASSEGKGPLRNGYTF; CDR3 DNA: TGTGCCAGCAGTGAAGGGAAGGGACCCCTAAGGAATGGCTACACCTTC
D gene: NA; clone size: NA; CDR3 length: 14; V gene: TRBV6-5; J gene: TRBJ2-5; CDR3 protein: CASTRGVREETQYF; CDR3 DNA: TGTGCCAGCACAAGAGGGGTTCGGGAAGAGACCCAGTACTTC
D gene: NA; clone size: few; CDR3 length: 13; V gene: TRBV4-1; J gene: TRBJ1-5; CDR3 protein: CASSQGRNQPQHF; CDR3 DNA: TGCGCCAGCAGCCAGGGAAGAAATCAGCCCCAGCATTTT
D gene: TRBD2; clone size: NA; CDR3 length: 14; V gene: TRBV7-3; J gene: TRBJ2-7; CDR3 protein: CASSPGTNLYEQYF; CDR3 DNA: TGTGCCAGCAGCCCCGGGACTAACTTATACGAGCAGTACTTC
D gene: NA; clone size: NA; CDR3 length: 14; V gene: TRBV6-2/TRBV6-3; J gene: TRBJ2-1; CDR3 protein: CASSYYENYNEQFF; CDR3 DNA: TGTGCCAGCAGTTATTACGAGAACTACAATGAGCAGTTCTTC
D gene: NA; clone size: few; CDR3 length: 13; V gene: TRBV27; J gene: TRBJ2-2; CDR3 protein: CASSSRRTGELFF; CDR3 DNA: TGTGCCAGCAGTTCAAGGCGGACCGGGGAGCTGTTTTTT
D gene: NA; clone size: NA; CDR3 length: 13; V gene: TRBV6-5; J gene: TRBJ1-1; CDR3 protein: CASSYAGAGWAFF; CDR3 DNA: TGTGCCAGCAGTTATGCGGGGGCAGGGTGGGCTTTCTTT
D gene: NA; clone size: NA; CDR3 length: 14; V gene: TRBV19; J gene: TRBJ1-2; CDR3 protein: CASKFRAGNYGYTF; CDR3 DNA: TGTGCCAGTAAATTTAGAGCGGGGAACTATGGCTACACCTTC
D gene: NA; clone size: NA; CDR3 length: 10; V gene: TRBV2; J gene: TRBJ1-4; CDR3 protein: CASSEEKLFF; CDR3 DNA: TGTGCCAGCAGTGAAGAAAAACTGTTTTTT
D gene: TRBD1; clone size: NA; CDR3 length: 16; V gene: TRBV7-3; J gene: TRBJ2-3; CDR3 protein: CASSSTGQGLADTQYF; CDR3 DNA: TGTGCCAGCAGCTCCACGGGACAGGGCTTAGCAGATACGCAGTATTTT
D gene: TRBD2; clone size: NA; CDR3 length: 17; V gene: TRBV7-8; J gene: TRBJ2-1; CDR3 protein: CASSLETRLADYNEQFF; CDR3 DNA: TGTGCCAGCAGCTTAGAGACCCGACTAGCGGATTACAATGAGCAGTTCTTC
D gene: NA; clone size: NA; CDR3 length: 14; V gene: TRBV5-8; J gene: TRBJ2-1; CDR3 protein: CASSPGLRDNEQFF; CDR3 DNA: TGTGCCAGCAGCCCGGGCCTGCGGGACAATGAGCAGTTCTTC
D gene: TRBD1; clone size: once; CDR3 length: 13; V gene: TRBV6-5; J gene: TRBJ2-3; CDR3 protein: CAIGTAEADTQYF; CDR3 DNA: TGTGCCATCGGGACAGCCGAAGCAGATACGCAGTATTTT
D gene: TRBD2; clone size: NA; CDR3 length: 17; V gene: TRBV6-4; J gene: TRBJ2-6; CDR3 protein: CASSNLAGDFGANVLTF; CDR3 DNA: TGTGCCAGCAGTAACCTAGCGGGAGACTTTGGGGCCAACGTCCTGACTTTC
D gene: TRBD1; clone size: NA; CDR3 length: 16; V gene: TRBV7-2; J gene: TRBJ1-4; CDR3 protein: CASSLGDWTGKEKLFF; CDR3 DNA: TGTGCCAGCAGCTTAGGAGATTGGACAGGCAAAGAAAAACTGTTTTTT
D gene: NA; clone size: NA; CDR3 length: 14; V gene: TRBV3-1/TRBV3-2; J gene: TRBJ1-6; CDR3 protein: CASSRVGGSSPLHF; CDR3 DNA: TGTGCCAGCAGTCGTGTAGGGGGTTCTTCACCCCTCCACTTT
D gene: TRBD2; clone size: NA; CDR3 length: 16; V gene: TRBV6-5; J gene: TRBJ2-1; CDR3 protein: CASSYLGLADEDEQFF; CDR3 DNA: TGTGCCAGCAGTTACTTGGGACTAGCGGACGAAGATGAGCAGTTCTTC
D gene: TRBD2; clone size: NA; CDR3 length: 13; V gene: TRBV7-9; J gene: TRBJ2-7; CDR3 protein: CASGRELAAEQYF; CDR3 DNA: TGTGCCAGTGGAAGAGAGCTAGCGGCCGAGCAGTACTTC
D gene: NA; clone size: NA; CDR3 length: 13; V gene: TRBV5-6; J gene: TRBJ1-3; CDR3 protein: CASSPAGVRTIYF; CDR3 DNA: TGTGCCAGCAGCCCCGCCGGGGTAAGAACCATATATTTT
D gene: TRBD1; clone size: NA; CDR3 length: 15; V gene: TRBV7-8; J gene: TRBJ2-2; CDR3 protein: CASSVDRGDTGELFF; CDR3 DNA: TGTGCCAGCAGCGTCGACAGGGGCGACACCGGGGAGCTGTTTTTT
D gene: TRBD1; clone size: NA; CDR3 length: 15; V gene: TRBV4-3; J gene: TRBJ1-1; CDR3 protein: CASSHWGQANTEAFF; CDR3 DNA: TGCGCCAGCAGCCACTGGGGACAGGCGAACACTGAAGCTTTCTTT
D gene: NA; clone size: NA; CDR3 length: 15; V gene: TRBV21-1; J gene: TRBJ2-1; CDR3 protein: CASSKGLESRNEQFF; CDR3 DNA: TGTGCCAGCAGCAAGGGACTAGAATCTAGGAATGAGCAGTTCTTC
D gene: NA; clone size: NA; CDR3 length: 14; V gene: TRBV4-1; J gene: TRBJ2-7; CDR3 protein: CASSQVGLSYEQYF; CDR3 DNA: TGCGCCAGCAGCCAAGTGGGGCTTTCCTACGAGCAGTACTTC
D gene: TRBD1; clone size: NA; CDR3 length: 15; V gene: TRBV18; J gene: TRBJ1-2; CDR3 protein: CASSPLQGFNYGYTF; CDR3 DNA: TGTGCCAGCTCACCCTTACAGGGGTTTAACTATGGCTACACCTTC
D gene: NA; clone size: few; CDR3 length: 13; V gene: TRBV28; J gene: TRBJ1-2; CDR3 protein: CASSRTALYGYTF; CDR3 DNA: TGTGCCAGCAGTCGGACAGCTCTTTATGGCTACACCTTC
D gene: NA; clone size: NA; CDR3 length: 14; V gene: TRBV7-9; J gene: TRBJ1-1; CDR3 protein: CASTQGAVFAEAFF; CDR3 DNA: TGTGCCAGCACCCAGGGTGCGGTATTCGCTGAAGCTTTCTTT
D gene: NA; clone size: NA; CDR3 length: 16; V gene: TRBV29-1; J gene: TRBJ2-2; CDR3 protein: CSVEDRETVVTGELFF; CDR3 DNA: TGCAGCGTTGAAGATCGGGAGACAGTAGTCACCGGGGAGCTGTTTTTT
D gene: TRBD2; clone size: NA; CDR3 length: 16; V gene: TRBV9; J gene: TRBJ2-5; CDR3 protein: CASSVEGGLAGETQYF; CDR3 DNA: TGTGCCAGCAGCGTAGAAGGGGGACTAGCCGGAGAGACCCAGTACTTC
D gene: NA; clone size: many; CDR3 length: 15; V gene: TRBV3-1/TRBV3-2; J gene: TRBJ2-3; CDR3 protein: CASSQGPGHTDTQYF; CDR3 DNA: TGTGCCAGCAGCCAAGGACCTGGGCATACAGATACGCAGTATTTT
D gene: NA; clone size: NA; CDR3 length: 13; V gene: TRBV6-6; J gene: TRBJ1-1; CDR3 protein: CASSGTEAPGFFF; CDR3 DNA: TGTGCCAGCAGTGGGACGGAGGCCCCAGGGTTTTTCTTT
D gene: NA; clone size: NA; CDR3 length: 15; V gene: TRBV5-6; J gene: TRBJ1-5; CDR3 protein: CASSLGKHSNQPQHF; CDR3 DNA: TGTGCCAGCAGCTTGGGTAAACATAGCAATCAGCCCCAGCATTTT
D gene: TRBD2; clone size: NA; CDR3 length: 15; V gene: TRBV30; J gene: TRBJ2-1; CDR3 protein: CAWSGLAGALNEQFF; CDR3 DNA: TGTGCCTGGAGTGGACTAGCGGGAGCATTGAATGAGCAGTTCTTC
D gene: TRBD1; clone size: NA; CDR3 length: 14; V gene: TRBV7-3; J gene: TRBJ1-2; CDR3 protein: CASSLGQGEGGYTF; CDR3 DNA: TGTGCCAGCAGCTTAGGACAGGGCGAGGGAGGCTACACCTTC